What follows describes a single T cell receptor (beta chain). This specimen comes from a study of blood T cell repertoires in COVID-19. Study background: Samples of COVID-19 (acute and convalescent) were obtained from the United States, Italy and Spain. The cDNA or gDNA used as material had been derived from T cells, B-cell-depleted T cells, or PBMCs.

Authors' analysis steps: Estimation of nucleated cell counts was performed using reference gene primer amplification. Assay used: immunoSEQ multiplex PCR; TCRdb lists only in-frame clones, some missing. For V, J and clone size, that table is used; D and trimming come from the DNA. This repertoire shows about 310,000 clones, around 90% found once; its top ten account for more than 0.85%. Between the trimmed V and J ends, which lost 3 bases and 2 bases, there was a span of 11 bases. The V gene's germline CDR1 is GTSNPN and CDR2 SVGIG (reference sequence). CDR3 size: 13 residues. Seattle patients were enrolled during active infection and followed longitudinally.

The chain links TRBV30 to TRBJ2-7; TRBD2 is a possible D gene (5 bases). Sequenced material: peripheral blood. The source is a woman aged 40 to 55 with COVID-19, enrolled during active disease. The CDR3 is CAWRERMTYEQYF. The CDR3 DNA reads as TGTGCCTGGAGGGAGCGGATGACCTACGAGCAGTACTTC.